This TCR beta chain is from a study of blood T cells in healthy people across ages. A second about 7 to 11 cycle PCR used barcoded and J-beta primers. TCRdb passed the 5' RACE reads through MiXCR, listing each CDR3 protein once. The sample holds about 620,000 distinct CDR3 sequences, around 50% seen once. From germline, CDR1 is MNHEY and CDR2 SMNVEV (reference sequence). This CDR3 has 13 amino acids. V dropped 8 bases and J dropped 0 bases, with 11 bases sitting between them. The rearrangement links TRBV27 to TRBJ2-7, with D uncertain. This sequence was found in a woman older than 75 in good health. What was sequenced was blood. The CDR3 here is CASATGVSYEQYF. In DNA, the CDR3 is TGTGCCAGCGCGACCGGAGTCTCCTACGAGCAGTACTTC.